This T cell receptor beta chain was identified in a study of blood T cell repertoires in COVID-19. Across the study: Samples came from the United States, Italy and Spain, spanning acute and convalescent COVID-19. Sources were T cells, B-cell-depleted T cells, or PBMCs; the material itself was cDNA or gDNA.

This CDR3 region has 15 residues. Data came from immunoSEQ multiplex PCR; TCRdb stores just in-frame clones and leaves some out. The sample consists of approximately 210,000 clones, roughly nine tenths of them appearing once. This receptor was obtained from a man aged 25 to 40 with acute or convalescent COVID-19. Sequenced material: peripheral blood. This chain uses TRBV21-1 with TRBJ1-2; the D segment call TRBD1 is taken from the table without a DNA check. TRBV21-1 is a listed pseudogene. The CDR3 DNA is TGTGCCAGCAGCAAAGATGACAGCCCGGTAAGGGGCTACACCTTC. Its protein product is CASSKDDSPVRGYTF.